This record covers a single T cell receptor beta chain. The sample comes from a study of T cells in localized non-small cell lung cancer. Clones were sequenced by immunoSEQ multiplex PCR, and TCRdb holds only the in-frame ones, with some missing. The data show several thousand clones, around 92% seen once. This sequence was found in a female donor over 55 with stage II squamous cell lung carcinoma. Sequencing used peripheral blood, obtained before any cancer treatment.

The CDR3 bases are TGTGCCAGCAGCTCGAACCCGGGACAGCAATACGAGCAGTACGTC. This gives the protein CASSSNPGQQYEQYV. The J gene is TRBJ2-7, the V gene TRBV5-4; 7 nucleotides line up with TRBD1. Per the germline V gene, CDR1 is SGHNT and CDR2 is YYREEE (reference sequence). The V segment lost 3 bases and the J segment 4 bases; nucleotides outside the gene matches: 10. This CDR3 is built from 15 residues.